This T cell receptor (beta chain) was retrieved from a study of T cells in Graves' hyperthyroidism and ophthalmopathy. Authors of the study amplified TCR beta CDR3 regions from RNA transcripts. The TCR CDR3 was amplified in a first-round RT-PCR using the HTBI primer set. MiXCR was run by TCRdb on the multiplex PCR reads, yielding one entry per CDR3 protein. The table has fewer than 900,000 distinct CDR3 sequences, roughly 20% seen once. CDR3 length equals 13 residues. Germline loops: CDR1 ENHRY, CDR2 SYGVKD. Trimming removed 6 bases at V and 5 bases at J, with 10 bases between. Exclusions: uncontrolled infection, other autoimmune disease, pregnancy, lactation. This clonotype was recorded at least ten times. What it binds is unknown. Study outcomes and limitations: Stable hyperthyroidism was told apart from ophthalmopathy by a model built on 13 V-J features.

The rearrangement links TRBV10-3 to TRBJ1-4, with D possibly TRBD1 on 5 matching bases. Sequenced sample: blood. This sequence originates from a woman in her forties or fifties with Graves' hyperthyroidism that later progressed to Graves' ophthalmopathy. The CDR3 sequence: CAIRTAENEKLFF. As DNA, the CDR3 is TGTGCCATCAGGACAGCCGAGAATGAAAAACTGTTTTTT.